This T cell receptor beta chain was identified in a study of blood T cell repertoires in COVID-19. Study as a whole: Material from acute and convalescent COVID-19 was sourced from the United States, Italy and Spain.

Only in-frame clones appear in the TCRdb table, and some are missing; sequencing was by immunoSEQ multiplex PCR. The top ten hold roughly 3.7% of the sample, which has 120,000 or so clones, roughly 90% seen once. The receptor's source is a man aged 50 to 60 with active COVID-19. The sample was peripheral blood.

CDR3 loop: CASSLARGRRYETGELFF. The CDR3 DNA reads TGTGCCAGCAGCTTGGCCAGAGGGAGGAGGTACGAAACCGGGGAGCTGTTTTTT. V and J are TRBV5-6 and TRBJ2-2; tentative D call: TRBD2 (6 bases). This CDR3 has 18 amino acids. V was clipped by 0 bases and J by 5 bases, with 20 bases between them. CDR1 is SGHDT and CDR2 is YYEEEE in the germline V gene.